The TCR beta chain described here comes from a study of CD8+CD57+ T cells in acquired aplastic anemia. Study as a whole: The sorted CD4+ and CD8+ cells yielded an average about 3.5 ug of DNA. Study outcomes and limitations: Approximately 27 CD8+ CDR3 sequences occurred in both the patients and the controls. A significant difference in CD8+ Simpson's diversity between patients and controls was not found.

The junction had 5 bases not matched to a gene; V was cut back by 5 bases and J by 0 bases. The germline gives CDR1 SGHVS, CDR2 FNYEAQ. The CDR3 spans 18 residues. As regards this clonotype: The antigen is unknown.

All sequencing subjects had displayed CD8+CD57+ cell expansion on flow cytometry. Patients were therapy-naive when their blood was sampled. Researchers used genomic DNA as the template to profile TCR beta VDJ and CDR3. TCRdb reprocessed the reads via MiXCR and lists one record per CDR3 protein. The table records just over 150,000 distinct CDR3 sequences, around 52% of them present only once. The sequence derives from a human donor with aplastic anemia. The source material was sorted CD4+, CD8+, or CD8+CD57+ T cells (not recorded which) from PBMCs. V and J are TRBV7-6 and TRBJ2-1; the match to TRBD2 covers 15 bases. The CDR3 sequence is CASSPVGLAGGSYNEQFF. The CDR3 DNA is TGTGCCAGCAGCCCAGTGGGACTAGCGGGGGGCTCCTACAATGAGCAGTTCTTC.